These 21 T cell receptor beta chains were all obtained from the same sample, sequenced in a study of radiation and T cells in renal cell carcinoma. Regarding time point: blood 2 weeks post-SBRT. Treatment in this sample: 15 Gy SBRT to primary tumor, nephrectomy 4 weeks later. TCRdb keeps only in-frame clones here, not all; method: immunoSEQ multiplex PCR. The table has roughly 60,000 clones, around 78% seen once. The material was blood, obtained from a patient whose treatment included radiotherapy and nephrectomy. These receptors all come from a man in his fifties or sixties with renal cell carcinoma.

This chain connects TRBV21-1 to TRBJ2-7; TRBD2 was called by the table and not checked on the DNA. TRBV21-1 is recorded as a pseudogene. The CDR3 is 14 residues long. The CDR3 loop is CASSDCSGVYEQYV. CDR3 DNA sequence: TGTGCCAGCAGCGACTGTAGCGGAGTCTACGAGCAGTACGTC.

V gene TRBV6-1 combines with J gene TRBJ2-5; tentatively, D is TRBD2 (6 bases). From germline, CDR1 is MNHNS and CDR2 SASEGT. CDR3 length equals 14 residues. Trimming pared 2 bases from V and 3 bases from J, leaving 10 bases between. In nucleotides, the CDR3 is TGTGCCAGCAGTGAACTAGCGACAAAAGAGACCCAGTACTTC. Its protein is CASSELATKETQYF.

This clone was recorded only once. The CDR3 is CASSPHGATSGANVLTF. The CDR3 nucleotides read TGTGCCAGCAGCCCTCACGGGGCCACATCTGGGGCCAACGTCCTGACTTTC. The V call is TRBV9, the J call TRBJ2-6; D possibly matches TRBD1 or TRBD2 (5 bases each). V was clipped by 4 bases and J by 1 base, with 15 bases between them. This CDR3 comprises 17 residues. CDR1 is SGDLS and CDR2 is YYNGEE in the germline V gene.

V and J are TRBV10-3 and TRBJ1-2; 11 bases fit TRBD1. With V trimmed by 10 bases and J by 7 bases, 5 bases remained unmatched. From germline, CDR1 is ENHRY and CDR2 SYGVKD. The CDR3 runs 12 residues. The CDR3 sequence is CATDRGLSGYTF. The CDR3 coding sequence is TGTGCCACGGACAGGGGGCTAAGTGGCTACACCTTC.

The rearrangement uses TRBV27 and TRBJ2-1; D possibly corresponds to TRBD2 (5 bases). Between the trimmed V and J ends, which lost 3 bases and 10 bases, there was a span of 13 bases. The CDR3 has 13 amino acids. Germline CDR1 reads MNHEY; CDR2 reads SMNVEV (reference sequence). The CDR3 DNA is TGTGCCAGCAGTTTCACAGAGCCGGGGGAGCAGTTCTTC. It codes for CASSFTEPGEQFF.

V and J are TRBV5-1 and TRBJ1-1; D uncertain. V was clipped by 2 bases and J by 1 base, with 9 bases between them. Looked up from germline, CDR1 is SGHRS and CDR2 is YFSETQ. CDR3 length: 14 residues. The CDR3 DNA reads TGCGCCAGCAGCTTCAAGGGAGGGAACACTGAAGCTTTCTTT. It encodes CASSFKGGNTEAFF.

This chain uses TRBV29-1 with TRBJ1-1; D unresolved. The germline V gene encodes CDR1 SQVTM and CDR2 ANQGSEA. The CDR3 consists of 10 residues. Deletions cut 4 bases from V and 5 bases from J, with 5 bases between. DNA for the CDR3: TGCAGCGTTGGAAATACTGAAGCTTTCTTT. Translated, it gives CSVGNTEAFF.

This chain joins TRBV5-4 and TRBJ2-5; D gene unclear. Trimming shortened V by 4 bases and J by 5 bases, and 12 bases separated the two germline ends. Germline CDR1 reads SGHNT; CDR2 reads YYREEE (reference sequence). This CDR3 is 13 amino acids long. The CDR3 loop reads CASSIYQRETQYF. CDR3 bases: TGTGCCAGCAGCATATACCAACGGGAGACCCAGTACTTC.

The chain combines TRBV15 with TRBJ2-7; unclear D gene. With 5 bases removed from V and 1 base from J, the gap between germline ends came to 12 bases. This CDR3 is 14 amino acids long. The germline gives CDR1 LNHNV, CDR2 YYDKDF (reference sequence). In DNA, the CDR3 is TGTGCCACCAGCCCGTCTATAGGATCCTACGAGCAGTACTTC. Its protein product is CATSPSIGSYEQYF.

The chain links TRBV30 to TRBJ2-3, with 8 bases lining up with TRBD2. This CDR3 is 15 amino acids long. With V trimmed by 1 base and J by 3 bases, 6 bases remained unmatched. Germline CDR1 reads GTSNPN; CDR2 reads SVGIG (reference sequence). CDR3 sequence (DNA): TGTGCCTGGAGTGCCTTAGGACTAGCAACAGATACGCAGTATTTT. Amino acids: CAWSALGLATDTQYF.

The chain recombines TRBV7-9 with TRBJ2-1, with 7 bases lining up with TRBD2. The CDR3 has 15 residues. The V gene's germline CDR1 is SEHNR and CDR2 FQNEAQ (reference sequence). V lost 3 bases, J lost 5 bases, and 7 bases stayed unmatched. The CDR3 coding sequence is TGTGCCAGCAGCTTTCTGACGGGAGGAAACAATGAGCAGTTCTTC. Translation: CASSFLTGGNNEQFF.

This clone is deemed medium-sized. The genes are TRBV6-1 and TRBJ1-6; possibly TRBD1 for D (6 bases). CDR3 size: 16 residues. Trimming took 1 base from V and 6 from J, leaving 13 bases between them. Germline V lookup: CDR1 MNHNS, CDR2 SASEGT. The CDR3 DNA is TGTGCCAGCAGTGAAGGGGACACCCTTTTTAATTCACCCCTCCACTTT. It specifies CASSEGDTLFNSPLHF.

V and J are TRBV6-6 and TRBJ2-4; D is uncertain. CDR1 and CDR2 (germline): MNHNY, SVGAGI (reference sequence). This CDR3 contains 16 residues. V dropped 0 bases and J dropped 5 bases, with 14 bases sitting between them. CDR3 nucleotides: TGTGCCAGCAGTTACTCGGTGTTCCCACCGCAAAACATTCAGTACTTC. It codes for CASSYSVFPPQNIQYF.

CDR3 loop: CASSQDRGLAQYF. The CDR3 coding sequence is TGCGCCAGCAGCCAAGATCGGGGACTAGCACAGTATTTT. The rearrangement links TRBV4-1 to TRBJ2-3; 9 bases agree with TRBD2. CDR1 and CDR2 from the germline V gene are MGHRA and YSYEKL. Trimming at V came to 0 bases and at J to 12 bases, leaving 4 bases not matched to a gene. This CDR3 region has 13 residues.

This chain connects TRBV28 to TRBJ2-5, with 8 bases aligning to TRBD1. CDR1 and CDR2 from the germline V gene are MDHEN and SYDVKM. Trimming cost V 5 bases and J 1 base; bases outside gene matches: 9. The CDR3 is 16 amino acids. As DNA, the CDR3 is TGTGCCAGCAGTCTACTTAGGGACAGGTTCCAAGAGACCCAGTACTTC. Its translation: CASSLLRDRFQETQYF.

This clone was counted many times. The gene calls are TRBV7-9 and TRBJ1-4; D gene unclear. Trimming cost V 1 base and J 6 bases, with 12 bases left between them. From germline, CDR1 is SEHNR and CDR2 FQNEAQ (reference sequence). The CDR3 contains 15 residues. The CDR3 is CASSLVGGGDEKLFF. In DNA, the CDR3 is TGTGCCAGCAGCTTAGTCGGAGGTGGGGATGAAAAACTGTTTTTT. Together with reference TRBV7-9 and TRBJ1-4, the CDR3 gives the full variable domain: DTGVSQNPRHKITKRGQNVTFRCDPISEHNRLYWYRQTLGQGPEFLTYFQNEAQLEKSRLLSDRFSAERPKGSFSTLEIQRTEQGDSAMYLCASSLVGGGDEKLFFGSGTQLSVL.

The CDR3: CAWSVRGANYGYTF. Here the CDR3 DNA reads TGTGCCTGGAGTGTGAGGGGGGCTAACTATGGCTACACCTTC. The gene calls are TRBV30 and TRBJ1-2; maybe TRBD1 (6 bases). The V and J ends lost 0 bases and 0 bases respectively, with 8 bases between them. The CDR3 is made up of 14 amino acids. Germline V gene lookup returns CDR1 GTSNPN and CDR2 SVGIG (reference sequence).

This chain connects TRBV4-3 to TRBJ1-3; no reliable D call. Germline CDR1 LGHNA, CDR2 YSLEER. V lost 0 bases and J 5 bases, leaving 8 bases between the germline ends. This CDR3 contains 14 residues. For the CDR3, the DNA is TGCGCCAGCAGCCAAGATACATCTAGAAACACCATATATTTT. This translates into CASSQDTSRNTIYF.

The chain has TRBV7-9 and TRBJ1-5; TRBD1 matches 7 bases. Germline V lookup: CDR1 SEHNR, CDR2 FQNEAQ (reference sequence). Trimming took 0 bases from V and 5 from J; bases not matched to a gene: 10. The CDR3 sequence is 17 residues long. CDR3 in DNA: TGTGCCAGCAGCTTAGCGTGGGGCACAGGGGTCGATCAGCCCCAGCATTTT. Translating it yields CASSLAWGTGVDQPQHF.

The sample holds a few counts of this clone. The V and J genes are TRBV6-5 and TRBJ2-4; 11 bases align to TRBD1. The germline CDR1 and CDR2 sequences are MNHEY and SVGAGI. The CDR3 covers 16 residues. J was trimmed by 3 bases and V by 2 bases; bases with no gene match: 3. The CDR3 loop is CASSYRGQGGKNIQYF. The DNA of the CDR3 is TGTGCCAGCAGTTACCGGGGACAGGGGGGCAAAAACATTCAGTACTTC.

The rearrangement links TRBV30 to TRBJ1-6; D remains unclear. V dropped 3 bases and J dropped 7 bases, with 13 bases sitting between them. The CDR3 totals 14 residues. Germline V gene data show CDR1 as GTSNPN and CDR2 as SVGIG (reference sequence). The CDR3 bases are TGTGCCTGGAGCCCCCTGGAGGTCAATTCACCCCTCCACTTT. Its protein product is CAWSPLEVNSPLHF.